Only a few counts were recorded for the clone carrying this T cell receptor (beta chain). Its antigen is still unknown. The length of the CDR3 is 16 residues. V was pared by 6 bases and J by 1 base, with 15 bases between. The V gene's germline CDR1 is SNHLY and CDR2 FYNNEI. This sample is part of a study of cytomegalovirus exposure and HLA in healthy donors. Study summary: In an early release, HLA-typed donors contributed 75 million to 85 million unique TCR sequences. The study's findings and limits: Later analysis demonstrated an association between a missense DCLRE1C variant and TCR beta V- and J-gene trimming. Confirmation in vitro established that three CMV-associated chains were specific for CMV antigens. In a later analysis, donors in an Asian-associated ancestry cluster reportedly had fewer N-insertions in productive TCRs than the cohort mean.

It was with 60 Vbeta and 13 Jbeta primers that the PCR ran. The assay was immunoSEQ multiplex PCR, and TCRdb's table has in-frame clones only and misses some. The data contain under 300,000 clones, over 70% of them seen just once; the ten biggest clones take up roughly 7.4%. The chain is built from TRBV2 and TRBJ2-2; D is possibly TRBD1 (6 bases). This TCR came from a woman in her sixties or seventies in good health and CMV-seropositive. The sequencing sample was made of PBMCs. CDR3 loop: CASRSGQNLNTGELFF. As DNA, the CDR3 is TGTGCCAGCAGGTCAGGACAGAACCTGAACACCGGGGAGCTGTTTTTT.